This TCR beta chain was profiled in a study of CD8 T cells in ankylosing spondylitis. V lost 5 bases and J lost 6, with 10 bases in between. The CDR3 is made up of 13 amino acids. Study-wide points: Among TCR beta sequences, a motif of eight highly homologous variants appeared characteristic of ankylosing spondylitis blood. Earlier literature documents some of the motif variants in reactive arthritis synovial fluid and blood. Significantly higher representation of disease-linked clones was reported for matched ankylosing spondylitis synovial fluid.

This clonotype was recorded at least ten times. What it binds is unknown. Molecular-barcoded quantitative 5'-RACE produced these TCR beta libraries. MiXCR, applied by TCRdb to the 5' RACE reads, yields one record per CDR3 protein. The sample lists 200,000 or so distinct CDR3 sequences, 18% seen once, with more than 3.5% in the top ten. The clonotype originates from a male donor aged 10-29 years with ankylosing spondylitis or in good health (not recorded which). The chain combines TRBV12-3 or TRBV12-4 with TRBJ2-2; no definite D call. Source material: blood, either unsorted or a sorted T cell fraction (not recorded which). In DNA, the CDR3 is TGTGCCAGCAGTGCGGTTTCCGCCGGGGAGCTGTTTTTT. Translating it yields CASSAVSAGELFF.